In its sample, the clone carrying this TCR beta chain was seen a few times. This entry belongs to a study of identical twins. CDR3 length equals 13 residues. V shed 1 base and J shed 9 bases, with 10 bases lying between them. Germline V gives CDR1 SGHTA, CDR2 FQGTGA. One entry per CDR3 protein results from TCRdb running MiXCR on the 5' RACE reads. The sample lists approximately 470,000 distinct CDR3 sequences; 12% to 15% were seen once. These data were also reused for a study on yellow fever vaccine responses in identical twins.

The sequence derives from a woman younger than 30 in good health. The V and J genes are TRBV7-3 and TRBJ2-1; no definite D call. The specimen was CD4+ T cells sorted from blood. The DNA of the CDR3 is TGTGCCAGCAGCTTAAAGGGCGGCACTGAGCAGTTCTTC. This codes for CASSLKGGTEQFF. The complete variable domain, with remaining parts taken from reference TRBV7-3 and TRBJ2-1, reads GAGVSQTPSNKVTEKGKYVELRCDPISGHTALYWYRQSLGQGPEFLIYFQGTGAADDSGLPNDRFFAVRPEGSVSTLKIQRTERGDSAVYLCASSLKGGTEQFFGPGTRLTVL.